The 9 T cell receptor beta chains below all came from one sample that was sequenced in a study of response to subunit inactivated influenza vaccine. TCRdb recomputed calls from the RT-PCR reads with MiXCR, one row per CDR3 protein. The table shows approximately 500,000 distinct CDR3 sequences, with 14% occurring only once. The sample consisted of PBMCs from blood, taken 11 to 12 days after vaccination. The source is a man aged 45-65 years who received an inactivated influenza vaccine.

The chain uses TRBV9 and TRBJ1-1; 9 positions agree with TRBD1. The CDR3 totals 16 residues. CDR1 and CDR2 from the germline V gene are SGDLS and YYNGEE. The junction had 5 bases not matched to a gene; V was cut back by 0 bases and J by 2 bases. CDR3 coding DNA: TGTGCCAGCAGCGTAGCCCCGGACAGGGGTAACACTGAAGCTTTCTTT. It translates to CASSVAPDRGNTEAFF.

This clonotype has a handful of counts. The chain joins TRBV6-1 to TRBJ2-2; 9 bases are shared with TRBD1. The V gene end was trimmed by 6 bases and the J gene end by 4 bases; junction bases not matched to a gene: 9. Germline V gene sequence: CDR1 MNHNS, CDR2 SASEGT. The CDR3 runs 16 residues. The CDR3 nucleotides read TGTGCCAGCAGGCTAACGACAGGGGGAGGCACCGGGGAGCTGTTTTTT. Residues: CASRLTTGGGTGELFF.

This clonotype was recorded a few times. V is TRBV18 and J is TRBJ2-5; TRBD2 matches at 11 bases. CDR1 KGHSH and CDR2 LQKENI come from the germline V gene. After removal of 3 bases from V and 5 bases from J, the junction contained 8 bases not matched to a gene. The CDR3 length is 16 residues. Written as DNA, the CDR3 is TGTGCCAGCTCACCCGAGGGACTAGCGGAATTGGAGACCCAGTACTTC. Amino acid sequence: CASSPEGLAELETQYF.

This clonotype was detected only a few times. The chain links TRBV4-3 to TRBJ1-6; D is possibly TRBD1 (6 bases). CDR1 and CDR2 from the germline V gene are LGHNA and YSLEER. The CDR3 contains 15 residues. Trimming pared 0 bases from V and 8 bases from J, leaving 11 bases between. The CDR3 region has the DNA TGCGCCAGCAGCCAAGAGTACAGGGCTGATTCACCCCTCCACTTT. Translated: CASSQEYRADSPLHF.

This chain connects TRBV6-2 or TRBV6-3 to TRBJ1-2; tentatively, D is TRBD1 (5 bases). The germline V gene encodes CDR1 MNHEY and CDR2 SVGEGT. V was shortened by 7 bases and J by 0 bases, with 12 bases between the two germline ends. The CDR3 is 14 amino acids. CDR3 nucleotides: TGTGCCAGCACCTACGGGGACTCTAACTATGGCTACACCTTC. It encodes CASTYGDSNYGYTF.

V usage is TRBV12-3 or TRBV12-4 and J usage is TRBJ2-3; the D gene is possibly TRBD2 (6 bases). The CDR3 runs 14 residues. Deletions cut 6 bases from V and 2 bases from J, with 12 bases between. CDR3 sequence reads: CASSPGTFTDTQYF. As DNA, the CDR3 is TGTGCCAGCAGCCCCGGGACTTTCACAGATACGCAGTATTTT.

This clonotype was counted many times. V usage is TRBV6-5 and J usage is TRBJ1-2; 7 bases map to TRBD1. V shed 0 bases, J shed 6 bases, and the junction held 7 bases outside the gene matches. The CDR3 has 15 amino acids. From germline, CDR1 is MNHEY and CDR2 SVGAGI. CDR3 loop: CASSYSRGPLNGYTF. The DNA for the CDR3 is TGTGCCAGCAGTTACTCGAGGGGGCCCCTCAATGGCTACACCTTC.

This clonotype was picked up a small number of times. An end of the junction differs from the germline gene, which may be a read error. This sequence joins TRBV7-9 and TRBJ2-2; D remains ambiguous. Germline V gene sequence: CDR1 SEHNR, CDR2 FQNEAQ (reference sequence). The CDR3 spans 11 residues. In nucleotides, the CDR3 is TGTTCCAGCACGATCCCCGGGGAGCTGTTTTTT. Translation gives CSSTIPGELFF.

In its sample, this clonotype was seen a few times. This rearrangement joins TRBV30 to TRBJ2-7; D is unclear. V was shortened by 5 bases and J by 0 bases, with 14 bases between the two germline ends. This CDR3 region has 14 residues. Germline lookup yields CDR1 GTSNPN and CDR2 SVGIG (reference sequence). The CDR3 sequence is CAWRVGPLSYEQYF. The CDR3 nucleotides read TGTGCCTGGCGCGTAGGGCCCCTCTCCTACGAGCAGTACTTC.